The TCR beta chain described here comes from a study of beta chain features in type 1 diabetes. The study's findings and limits: PCR might pick shorter templates more often, in the same way for patients and controls. Significant though moderate, a shortening of TCRB CDR3s appeared in all four CD4+ subsets of Type 1 diabetes patients.

The CDR3 covers 13 residues. Germline V gene lookup returns CDR1 MNHEY and CDR2 SMNVEV (reference sequence). The germline V and J ends were trimmed by 6 bases and 7 bases, with 16 bases remaining between them. Expressed TCRB transcripts were sequenced, since all the RNA that had been isolated was reverse transcribed. Deep immunoSEQ sequencing covered naive, central memory and regulatory T cell samples. Data came from immunoSEQ multiplex PCR; TCRdb stores just in-frame clones and leaves some out. The table shows about 120,000 clones, with around 15% occurring only once. Via CD45RO/CCR7/CD25/CD127/CD95/CD27, cells of the CD4+ naive, central memory, regulatory and stem cell-like memory subsets were sorted. As to this clone: Antigen unknown.

The chain joins TRBV27 to TRBJ2-7; D may be TRBD1 (5 bases). Sequencing was performed on central memory CD4+ T cells from blood. This receptor was obtained from a man younger than 35 with type 1 diabetes. In DNA, the CDR3 is TGTGCCAGCAGCAGAGACAGCGCGCGGGAGCAGTACTTC. This gives the protein CASSRDSAREQYF.